A selection of T cell receptor beta chains follows, all from one sample in a study of identical twins. TCRdb re-called the 5' RACE reads through MiXCR, storing one row per CDR3 protein. Here the sample spans 450,000 or so distinct CDR3 sequences, roughly 24% being singletons. This sample was shared with a second study, whose subject was T cells expressing NK-cell markers.

Sequencing used CD4+ T cells sorted from blood. These TCRs come from a woman aged 18-30 years in good health. Both conserved end residues are part of each CDR3. D genes are given only for firm matches. Clone size, where shown, is once, few, many, or a class for clones that have expanded.

abundance	len	d_gene	v_gene	j_gene	CDR3nt	CDR3aa
.	15	.	TRBV9	TRBJ2-5	TGTGCCAGCAGCGTAACACCAGGGGTAGGGGAGACCCAGTACTTC	CASSVTPGVGETQYF
few	14	TRBD2	TRBV5-1	TRBJ2-1	TGCGCCAGCAGCGGCGGGACTACTAACAATGAGCAGTTCTTC	CASSGGTTNNEQFF
few	14	.	TRBV10-2	TRBJ1-1	TGCGCCAGCCTTACAGGGACGGCCAACACTGAAGCTTTCTTT	CASLTGTANTEAFF
few	16	TRBD2	TRBV9	TRBJ2-2	TGTGCCAGCAGCGTAGCCCCCCTAGCGGGCACCGGGGAGCTGTTTTTT	CASSVAPLAGTGELFF
.	13	.	TRBV5-1	TRBJ2-7	TGCGCCAGCAGCTTCGCATTCTCCTACGAGCAGTACTTC	CASSFAFSYEQYF
once	13	.	TRBV25-1	TRBJ2-7	TGTGCCAGCAGCCCAACAGGGTTTTACGAGCAGTACTTC	CASSPTGFYEQYF
few	18	TRBD2	TRBV27	TRBJ2-4	TGTGCCAGCAGTTTCAGCTTAGGGAGGGGATTAACCAAAAACATTCAGTACTTC	CASSFSLGRGLTKNIQYF
.	14	.	TRBV2	TRBJ1-4	TGTGCCAGCTCCGGTTCGGGGGGCCCCCGAAAACTGTTTTTT	CASSGSGGPRKLFF
.	16	TRBD2	TRBV6-2/TRBV6-3	TRBJ2-7	TGTGCCAGCAGTATCGCCGCTAGCGGGAGATGGGACGAGCAGTACTTC	CASSIAASGRWDEQYF
few	17	.	TRBV6-2/TRBV6-3	TRBJ2-1	TGTGCCAGCAGCTGGCGGGGCGGATACCTTAGGGGCAATGAGCAGTTCTTC	CASSWRGGYLRGNEQFF
.	15	TRBD1	TRBV20-1	TRBJ2-1	TGCAGTGCTACTGATACAGGGGGCCAGTACAATGAGCAGTTCTTC	CSATDTGGQYNEQFF
few	9	.	TRBV5-1	TRBJ2-7	TGTACAGGGAGCTACGAGCAGTACTTC	CTGSYEQYF
few	16	TRBD2	TRBV5-8	TRBJ2-3	TGTGCCAGCAGCTACGGGACTAGCGGGGGGGCAGACACGCAGTATTTT	CASSYGTSGGADTQYF
.	13	TRBD1	TRBV29-1	TRBJ1-1	TGCAGCGTTGTTGGACAGGGGGCCACTGAAGCTTTCTTT	CSVVGQGATEAFF
.	15	.	TRBV7-9	TRBJ1-4	TGTGCCAGCAGCCCCGTCGCTACAACTAATGAAAAACTGTTTTTT	CASSPVATTNEKLFF
once	13	.	TRBV5-4	TRBJ2-3	TGTGCCAGCAGCTTGAGAGAGGGTGATACGCAGTATTTT	CASSLREGDTQYF
few	13	.	TRBV29-1	TRBJ2-3	TGCAGCGTTGTACGCAGGGGAGCAGATACGCAGTATTTT	CSVVRRGADTQYF
few	13	.	TRBV5-5	TRBJ2-1	TGTGCCAGCAGCTTGGCATCGGGGAGACCTCAGTTCTTC	CASSLASGRPQFF
few	11	.	TRBV10-3	TRBJ2-1	TGTGCCATCACTGGGGACAATGAGCAGTTCTTC	CAITGDNEQFF
.	15	TRBD2	TRBV5-1	TRBJ2-5	TGCGCCAGCAGCTCGACTAGCGGGCGCCAAGAGACCCAGTACTTC	CASSSTSGRQETQYF
.	15	.	TRBV20-1	TRBJ2-4	TGCAGTGCCCCTCTTCCCGGTTCGGTTGCGGGCATTCAGTACTTC	CSAPLPGSVAGIQYF
few	16	.	TRBV5-1	TRBJ2-6	TGCGCCAGCAGCTTGGCCTTAGTAGCTGGGGCCAACGTCCTGACTTTC	CASSLALVAGANVLTF
.	15	.	TRBV5-1	TRBJ2-3	TGCGCCAGCAGCTTTTTCGGCAGGGTATATGATACGCAGTATTTT	CASSFFGRVYDTQYF
.	11	.	TRBV30	TRBJ2-2	TGTGCCTCCTCCGGGAGCGGGGAGCTGTTTTTT	CASSGSGELFF
.	13	TRBD2	TRBV6-2/TRBV6-3	TRBJ2-7	TGTGCCGCGACTAGCGGGAGTGTCGGCGAGCAGTACTTC	CAATSGSVGEQYF
.	14	TRBD1	TRBV5-1	TRBJ1-4	TGCGCCAGCAGCGGGGGACAGTGGCAGGAAAAACTGTTTTTT	CASSGGQWQEKLFF
.	13	.	TRBV4-3	TRBJ2-1	TGCGCCAGCAGCCGCCTCGTATACAATGAGCAGTTCTTC	CASSRLVYNEQFF
many	12	.	TRBV6-6	TRBJ1-3	TGTGCCAGCTCTGTGAGAGGAAACACCATATATTTT	CASSVRGNTIYF
.	15	TRBD2	TRBV12-3/TRBV12-4	TRBJ2-7	TGTGCCAGCAGTTTAACAGCGGGAGGTAGCTACGAGCAGTACTTC	CASSLTAGGSYEQYF
.	12	.	TRBV5-1	TRBJ2-2	TGCGCCAGCAGCTCGGATTTGGGGGAGCTGTTTTTT	CASSSDLGELFF
few	16	.	TRBV2	TRBJ1-5	TGTGCCAGCAGTGAAAGTGAAGTCCTTAGCAATCAGCCCCAGCATTTT	CASSESEVLSNQPQHF
many	13	.	TRBV12-3/TRBV12-4	TRBJ1-1	TGTGCCAGCCTAAGGGGGGAGAACACTGAAGCTTTCTTT	CASLRGENTEAFF
.	14	TRBD2	TRBV6-2/TRBV6-3	TRBJ2-7	TGTGCCAGCAGTTACGCGGGAGGATACTACGAGCAGTACTTC	CASSYAGGYYEQYF
.	16	TRBD2	TRBV6-1	TRBJ2-3	TGTGCCAGCAGTCGACCGAGGACTAGGGGCCCAGATACGCAGTATTTT	CASSRPRTRGPDTQYF
.	15	.	TRBV12-3/TRBV12-4	TRBJ2-1	TGTGCCAGCAGTTTTGCCTTAGGGGACTACAATGAGCAGTTCTTC	CASSFALGDYNEQFF
.	15	TRBD2	TRBV20-1	TRBJ2-1	TGCAGTGCTAAGGGGTTGAGCGGGAGAATCAATGAGCAGTTCTTC	CSAKGLSGRINEQFF
.	13	.	TRBV20-1	TRBJ2-2	TGCAGTGCGTGGGCGGGATGGGTCGGGGAGCTGTTTTTT	CSAWAGWVGELFF
few	13	.	TRBV19	TRBJ2-7	TGTGCCAGTAGCACCGGGCACTCCTACGAGCAGTACTTC	CASSTGHSYEQYF
.	14	.	TRBV19	TRBJ1-4	TGTGCCAGTAGTATAGGGCCCCCTAATGAAAAACTGTTTTTT	CASSIGPPNEKLFF
.	16	TRBD2	TRBV6-1	TRBJ2-5	TGTGCCAGCATCCGGACGACTAGCGGGAGTTTAGAGACCCAGTACTTC	CASIRTTSGSLETQYF
.	13	.	TRBV20-1	TRBJ2-7	TGCAGTGCTAGGCAGGGGGGAGGCTACGAGCAGTACTTC	CSARQGGGYEQYF
.	15	TRBD1	TRBV5-1	TRBJ2-7	TGCGCCAGCGGACAACAGGGGGCGCCTCTCTACGAGCAGTACTTC	CASGQQGAPLYEQYF
few	11	.	TRBV5-1	TRBJ2-3	TGCGCCAGCAGCTTGGCGAGCACGCAGTATTTT	CASSLASTQYF
.	11	.	TRBV10-3	TRBJ2-2	TGTGCCATCGGGAAGACCGGGGAGCTGTTTTTT	CAIGKTGELFF
.	15	.	TRBV6-1	TRBJ2-6	TGCGCCAGCTCCCCAGGTAGCTCTGGGGCCAACGTCCTGACTTTC	CASSPGSSGANVLTF